Listed here is a single TCR beta chain. What it recognizes is unknown. A read error may produce the germline difference seen at one junction end. Germline CDR1 is SGHTA and CDR2 is FQGNSA. The CDR3 consists of 15 residues. The study enrolled patients aged 18 to 65 with newly diagnosed hyperthyroidism of under 2 months' duration. Each diagnosis drew on symptoms, thyroxine, TRAb, thyroid ultrasound and orbital computed tomography findings. This sample was taken from a study of T cells in Graves' hyperthyroidism and ophthalmopathy. Overall study findings and caveats: Expanded thyroid clonotypes (above 0.001) were mostly also found in blood. Ophthalmopathy was model-predicted a median about 6.7 months pre-onset.

Amplified regions were TCR beta CDR3 sequences from RNA transcripts. The study used the HTBI primer set for a first-round RT-PCR of the TCR CDR3. MiXCR, run by TCRdb on the multiplex PCR reads, gives a single entry per CDR3 protein. There are a few hundred thousand distinct CDR3 sequences in the sample; around 45% occur only once, and nearly 8.5% lies in the top ten. Sequenced sample: peripheral blood or thyroid tissue (not recorded which). The chain couples TRBV7-2 to TRBJ1-2; the match to TRBD1 covers 8 bases. This clonotype was sampled from a young woman with Graves' hyperthyroidism. The CDR3 DNA sequence: TGCGCCAGCAGCCCAATGTCGACAGGGGACTATGGCTACACCTTC. Translating gives CASSPMSTGDYGYTF.